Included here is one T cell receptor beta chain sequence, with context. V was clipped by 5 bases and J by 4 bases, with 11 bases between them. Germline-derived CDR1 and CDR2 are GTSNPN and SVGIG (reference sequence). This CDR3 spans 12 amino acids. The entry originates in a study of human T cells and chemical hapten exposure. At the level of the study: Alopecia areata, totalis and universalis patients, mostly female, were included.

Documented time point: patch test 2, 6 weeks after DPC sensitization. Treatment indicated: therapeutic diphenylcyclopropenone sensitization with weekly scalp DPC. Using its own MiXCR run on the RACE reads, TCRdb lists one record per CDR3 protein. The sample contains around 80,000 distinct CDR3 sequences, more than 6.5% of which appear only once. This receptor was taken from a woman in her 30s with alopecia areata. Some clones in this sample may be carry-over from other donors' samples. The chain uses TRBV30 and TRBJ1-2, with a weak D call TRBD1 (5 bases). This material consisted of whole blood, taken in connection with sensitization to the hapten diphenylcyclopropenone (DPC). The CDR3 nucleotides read TGTGCCTGGGCCGGGACCGGCTATGGCTACACCTTC. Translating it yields CAWAGTGYGYTF.